This T cell receptor beta chain comes out of a study of PD-L1 blockade in urothelial cancer. On the study more broadly: Typically, measured as a median, blood samples had 141,255 T cells.

This clone was picked up one time. Repertoires were generated with immunoSEQ multiplex PCR, while TCRdb's copy carries only in-frame clones and drops some. The table includes 40,000 or so clones, roughly 78% detected once. The J segment lost 6 bases and the V segment lost 2 bases, leaving 3 bases of the junction unmatched. This CDR3 region has 14 residues. Germline-derived CDR1 and CDR2 are MNHNS and SASEGT. Time point meaning: peripheral blood 6 weeks after treatment start. All patients carried locally advanced or metastatic urothelial carcinoma. This receptor was obtained from a man in his sixties with urothelial cancer. The V call is TRBV6-1, the J call TRBJ1-5, with 8 nucleotides matching TRBD1. The input for sequencing was PBMCs, taken around atezolizumab (anti-PD-L1) treatment. CDR3 protein: CASSEKTGAQPQHF. DNA of the CDR3: TGTGCCAGCAGTGAAAAGACAGGGGCTCAGCCCCAGCATTTT.